The text below deals with one TCR beta chain. The authors incorporated unique molecular identifiers into the TCR beta cDNA libraries. TCRdb independently ran MiXCR on the PCR reads; one entry per CDR3 protein. Counted here are roughly 600,000 distinct CDR3 sequences, 44% occurring once; the ten biggest clones make up about 1.8%. The data derive from a study of post-analysis software for immune sequencing data. Specimen: blood. This TCR came from a girl between 5 and 17 years old with multiple sclerosis.

CDR3 loop: CASSLASPTEFF. The CDR3 coding sequence is TGTGCCAGCAGCTTAGCTAGCCCTACGGAGTTCTTC. The gene calls are TRBV7-9 and TRBJ2-1; D gene ambiguous. The CDR3 has 12 amino acids. The germline CDR1 and CDR2 sequences are SEHNR and FQNEAQ (reference sequence). The ends were cut back, 0 bases at V and 14 bases at J, with 11 bases in the middle.